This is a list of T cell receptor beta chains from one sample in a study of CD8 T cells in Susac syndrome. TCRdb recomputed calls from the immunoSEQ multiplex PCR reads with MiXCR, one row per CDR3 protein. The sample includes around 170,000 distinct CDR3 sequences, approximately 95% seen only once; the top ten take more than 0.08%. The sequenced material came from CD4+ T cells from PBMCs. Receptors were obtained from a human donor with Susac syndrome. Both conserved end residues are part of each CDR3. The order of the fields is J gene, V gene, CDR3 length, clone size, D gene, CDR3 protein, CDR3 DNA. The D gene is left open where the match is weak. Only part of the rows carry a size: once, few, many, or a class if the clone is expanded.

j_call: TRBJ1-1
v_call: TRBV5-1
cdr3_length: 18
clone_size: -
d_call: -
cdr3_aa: CASSLVGAIIAVNTEAFF
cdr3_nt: TGCGCCAGCAGCTTGGTGGGAGCGATAATTGCGGTGAACACTGAAGCTTTCTTT

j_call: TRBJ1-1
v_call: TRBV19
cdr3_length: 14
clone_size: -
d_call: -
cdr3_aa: CASSWGGLNTEAFF
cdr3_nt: TGTGCCAGTAGTTGGGGGGGATTGAACACTGAAGCTTTCTTT

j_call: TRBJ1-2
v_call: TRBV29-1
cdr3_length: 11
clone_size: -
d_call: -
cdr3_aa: CGSYRTDGYTF
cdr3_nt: TGCGGATCTTATCGGACAGATGGCTACACCTTC

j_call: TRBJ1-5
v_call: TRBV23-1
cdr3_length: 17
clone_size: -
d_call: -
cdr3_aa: CASSQSFGQHNNQPQHF
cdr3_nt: TGCGCCAGCAGTCAATCGTTTGGACAGCATAACAATCAGCCCCAGCATTTT

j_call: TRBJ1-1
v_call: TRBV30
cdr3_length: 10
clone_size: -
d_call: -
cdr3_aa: CAWSRTGAFF
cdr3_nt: TGTGCCTGGAGTAGGACGGGAGCTTTCTTT

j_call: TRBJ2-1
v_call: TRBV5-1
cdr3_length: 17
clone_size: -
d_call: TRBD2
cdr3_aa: CASSPGLAGGVYNEQFF
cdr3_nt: TGCGCCAGCAGCCCTGGACTAGCGGGGGGGGTTTACAATGAGCAGTTCTTC

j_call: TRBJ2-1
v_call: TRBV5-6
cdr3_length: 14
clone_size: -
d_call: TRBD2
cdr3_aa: CASRPQLAGWEQFF
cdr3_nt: TGTGCCAGCAGGCCGCAGCTAGCGGGGTGGGAGCAGTTCTTC

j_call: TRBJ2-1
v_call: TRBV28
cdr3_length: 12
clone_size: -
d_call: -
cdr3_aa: CASSLFWNEQFF
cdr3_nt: TGTGCCAGCAGTTTATTCTGGAATGAGCAGTTCTTC

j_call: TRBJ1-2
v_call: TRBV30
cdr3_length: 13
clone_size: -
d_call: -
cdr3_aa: CAWSDSLWGGYTF
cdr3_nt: TGTGCCTGGAGCGACAGCCTATGGGGTGGCTACACCTTC

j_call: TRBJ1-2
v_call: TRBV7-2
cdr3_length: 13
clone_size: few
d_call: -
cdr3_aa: CASSLERQYGYTF
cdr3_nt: TGTGCCAGCAGCTTAGAGAGACAGTATGGCTACACCTTC

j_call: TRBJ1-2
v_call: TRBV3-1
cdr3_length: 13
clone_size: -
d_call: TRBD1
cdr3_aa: CASRYTGGLGYTF
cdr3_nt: TGTGCCAGCAGATATACAGGGGGCCTTGGCTACACCTTC

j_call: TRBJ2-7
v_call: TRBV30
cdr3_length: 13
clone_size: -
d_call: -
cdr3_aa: CAWSVVRAQEQYF
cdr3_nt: TGTGCCTGGAGTGTAGTAAGGGCACAGGAGCAGTACTTC

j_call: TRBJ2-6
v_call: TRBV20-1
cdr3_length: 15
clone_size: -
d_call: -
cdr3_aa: CSARVADSGANVLTF
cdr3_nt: TGCAGTGCTAGAGTGGCAGACTCTGGGGCCAACGTCCTGACTTTC

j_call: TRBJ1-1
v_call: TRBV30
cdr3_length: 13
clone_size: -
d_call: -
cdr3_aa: CACPRQGNAEAFF
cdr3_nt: TGTGCCTGCCCCCGGCAGGGGAACGCTGAAGCTTTCTTT

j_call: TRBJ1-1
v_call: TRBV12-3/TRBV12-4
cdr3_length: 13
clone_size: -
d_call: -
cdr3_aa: CASSLNQNTEAFF
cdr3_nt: TGTGCCAGCAGTTTGAACCAGAACACTGAAGCTTTCTTT

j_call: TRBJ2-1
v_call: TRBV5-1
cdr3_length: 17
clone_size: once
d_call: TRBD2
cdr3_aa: CASSSPRASGVGNEQFF
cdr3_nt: TGCGCCAGCAGCTCACCCAGAGCTAGCGGGGTGGGCAATGAGCAGTTCTTC

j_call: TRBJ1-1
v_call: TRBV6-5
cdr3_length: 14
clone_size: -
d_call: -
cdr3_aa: CASSNRAMNTEAFF
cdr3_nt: TGTGCCAGCAGTAACAGGGCCATGAACACTGAAGCTTTCTTT

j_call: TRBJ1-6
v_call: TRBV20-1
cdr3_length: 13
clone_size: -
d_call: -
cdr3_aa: CSARESGYSPLHF
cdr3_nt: TGCAGTGCTAGAGAATCTGGATATTCACCCCTCCACTTT

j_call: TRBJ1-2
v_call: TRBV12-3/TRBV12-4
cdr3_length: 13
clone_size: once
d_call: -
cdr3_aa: CASSLSGGGGYTF
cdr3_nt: TGTGCCAGCAGTTTATCGGGAGGGGGAGGCTACACCTTC

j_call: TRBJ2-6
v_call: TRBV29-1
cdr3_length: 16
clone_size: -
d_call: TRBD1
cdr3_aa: CSVDSVTGSGANVLTF
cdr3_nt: TGCAGCGTTGACTCCGTGACAGGGTCTGGGGCCAACGTCCTGACTTTC

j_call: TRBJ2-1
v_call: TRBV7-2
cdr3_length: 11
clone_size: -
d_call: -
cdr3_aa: CASSLGAAQFF
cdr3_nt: TGTGCCAGCAGCTTAGGAGCGGCGCAGTTCTTC

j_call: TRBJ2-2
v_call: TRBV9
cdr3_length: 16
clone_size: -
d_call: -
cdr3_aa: CASSVSHLSNTGELFF
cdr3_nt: TGTGCCAGCAGCGTAAGTCACCTATCGAACACCGGGGAGCTGTTTTTT

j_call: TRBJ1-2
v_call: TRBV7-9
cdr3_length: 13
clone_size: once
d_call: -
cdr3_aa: CASSRARGYGYTF
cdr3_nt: TGTGCCAGCAGCCGAGCCCGGGGTTATGGCTACACCTTC

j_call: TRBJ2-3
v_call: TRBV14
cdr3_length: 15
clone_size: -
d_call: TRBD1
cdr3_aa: CASSQRTGSTDTQYF
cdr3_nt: TGTGCCAGCAGCCAAAGGACAGGCAGCACAGATACGCAGTATTTT

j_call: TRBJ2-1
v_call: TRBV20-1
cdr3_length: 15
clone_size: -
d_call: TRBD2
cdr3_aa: CSAHTSGGSYNEQFF
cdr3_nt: TGCAGTGCTCATACTAGCGGGGGATCCTACAATGAGCAGTTCTTC

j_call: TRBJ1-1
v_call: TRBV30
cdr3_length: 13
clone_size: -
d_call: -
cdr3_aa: CAWRALPGTEAFF
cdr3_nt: TGTGCCTGGAGGGCTTTGCCCGGGACTGAAGCTTTCTTT

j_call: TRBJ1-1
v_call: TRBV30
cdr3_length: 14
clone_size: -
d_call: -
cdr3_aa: CAWKDPRVNTEAFF
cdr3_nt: TGTGCCTGGAAAGACCCTCGGGTGAACACTGAAGCTTTCTTT

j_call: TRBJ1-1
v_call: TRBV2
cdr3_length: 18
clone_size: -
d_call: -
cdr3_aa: CASSEALSVPRGNTEAFF
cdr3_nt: TGTGCCAGCAGTGAAGCGCTGTCCGTTCCTCGGGGGAACACTGAAGCTTTCTTT

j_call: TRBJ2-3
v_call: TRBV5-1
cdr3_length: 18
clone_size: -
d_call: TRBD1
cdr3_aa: CASSLGGQGATFTDTQYF
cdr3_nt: TGCGCCAGCAGCTTGGGTGGACAGGGGGCAACTTTCACAGATACGCAGTATTTT

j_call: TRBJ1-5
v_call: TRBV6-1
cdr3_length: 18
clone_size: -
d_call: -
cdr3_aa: CASFQSRPGGHSNQPQHF
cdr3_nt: TGTGCCAGCTTTCAGTCTCGTCCCGGCGGACATAGCAATCAGCCCCAGCATTTT

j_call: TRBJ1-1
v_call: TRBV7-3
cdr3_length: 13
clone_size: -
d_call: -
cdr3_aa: CASSLNGQTEAFF
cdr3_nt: TGTGCCAGCAGCTTAAACGGGCAGACCGAAGCTTTCTTT

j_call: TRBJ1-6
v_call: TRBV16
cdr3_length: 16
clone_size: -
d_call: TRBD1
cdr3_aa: CASSLSRTGGNSPLHF
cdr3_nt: TGTGCCAGCAGCCTCTCGCGGACAGGGGGAAATTCACCCCTCCACTTT

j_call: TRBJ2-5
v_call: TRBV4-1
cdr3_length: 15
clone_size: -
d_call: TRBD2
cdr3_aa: CASSPGGRIQETQYF
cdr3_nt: TGCGCCAGCAGCCCGGGGGGACGAATACAAGAGACCCAGTACTTC

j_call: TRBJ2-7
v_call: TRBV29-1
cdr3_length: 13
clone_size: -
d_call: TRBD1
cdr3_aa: CSVEGQARYEQYF
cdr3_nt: TGCAGCGTTGAGGGACAGGCCCGCTACGAGCAGTACTTC

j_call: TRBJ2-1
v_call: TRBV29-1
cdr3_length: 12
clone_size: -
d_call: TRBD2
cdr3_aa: CSGAGPNNEQFF
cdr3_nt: TGCAGCGGAGCGGGGCCAAACAATGAGCAGTTCTTC

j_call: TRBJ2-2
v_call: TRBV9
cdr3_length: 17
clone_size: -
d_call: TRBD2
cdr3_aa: CASSFANSGATTGELFF
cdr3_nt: TGTGCCAGCAGCTTCGCAAATAGCGGGGCGACTACCGGGGAGCTGTTTTTT

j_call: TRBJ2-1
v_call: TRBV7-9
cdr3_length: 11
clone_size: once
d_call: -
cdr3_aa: CASSLAATLFF
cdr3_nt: TGTGCCAGCAGCTTAGCTGCGACGCTCTTCTTC

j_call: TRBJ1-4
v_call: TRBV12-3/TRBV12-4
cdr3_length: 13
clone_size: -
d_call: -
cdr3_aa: CASSLLGGEKLFF
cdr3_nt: TGTGCCAGCAGTTTATTGGGCGGTGAAAAACTGTTTTTT

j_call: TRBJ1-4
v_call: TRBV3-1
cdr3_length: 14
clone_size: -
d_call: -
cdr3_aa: CASSQAGRNEKLFF
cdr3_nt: TGTGCCAGCAGCCAAGCAGGGCGTAATGAAAAACTGTTTTTT

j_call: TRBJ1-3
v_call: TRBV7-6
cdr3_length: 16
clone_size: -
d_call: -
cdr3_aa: CASSLAQPPSGNTIYF
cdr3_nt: TGTGCCAGCAGCTTAGCGCAGCCCCCCTCTGGAAACACCATATATTTT

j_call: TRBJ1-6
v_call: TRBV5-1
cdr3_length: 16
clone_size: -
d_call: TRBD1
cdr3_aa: CASSFGQGTSPSPLHF
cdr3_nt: TGCGCCAGCAGCTTTGGACAGGGGACATCACCGTCACCCCTCCACTTT

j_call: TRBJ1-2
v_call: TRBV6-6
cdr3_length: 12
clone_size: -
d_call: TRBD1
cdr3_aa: CASSEPGQGYTF
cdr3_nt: TGTGCCAGCAGCGAACCGGGACAGGGATACACCTTC

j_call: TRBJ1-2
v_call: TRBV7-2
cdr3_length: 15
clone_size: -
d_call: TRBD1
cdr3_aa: CASSLESQGGLGYTF
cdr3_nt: TGTGCCAGCAGCTTAGAGAGCCAGGGGGGTTTGGGATACACCTTC

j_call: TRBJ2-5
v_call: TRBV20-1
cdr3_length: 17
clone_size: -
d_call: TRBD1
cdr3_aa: CSAAPWTGGLLQETQYF
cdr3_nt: TGCAGTGCCGCGCCATGGACAGGGGGCCTTCTCCAAGAGACCCAGTACTTC

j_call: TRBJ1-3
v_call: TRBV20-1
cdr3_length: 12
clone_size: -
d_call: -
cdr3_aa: CSAKFGVNTIYF
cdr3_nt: TGCAGTGCTAAATTCGGAGTGAACACCATATATTTT

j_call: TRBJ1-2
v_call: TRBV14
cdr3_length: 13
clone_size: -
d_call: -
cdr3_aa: CASSQQTYYGYTF
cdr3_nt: TGTGCCAGCAGCCAACAGACCTACTATGGCTACACCTTC

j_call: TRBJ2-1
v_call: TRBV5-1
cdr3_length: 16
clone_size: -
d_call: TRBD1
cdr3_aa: CASSLEVGQGNNEQFF
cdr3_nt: TGCGCCAGCAGCTTGGAGGTGGGACAGGGGAATAATGAGCAGTTCTTC

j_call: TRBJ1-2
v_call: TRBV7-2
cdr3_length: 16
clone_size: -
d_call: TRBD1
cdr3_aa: CASSPPGTGHNYGYTF
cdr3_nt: TGTGCCAGCAGCCCCCCCGGGACAGGACATAACTATGGCTACACCTTC

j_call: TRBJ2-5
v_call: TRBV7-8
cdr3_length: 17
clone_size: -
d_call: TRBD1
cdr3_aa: CASRTIRGRGRRETQYF
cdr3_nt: TGTGCCAGCAGAACCATCCGGGGCAGGGGGCGCCGGGAGACCCAGTACTTC

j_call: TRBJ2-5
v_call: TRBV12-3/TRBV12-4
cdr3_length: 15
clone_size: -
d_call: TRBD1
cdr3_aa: CASRGWGQGRETQYF
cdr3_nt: TGTGCCAGCCGAGGGTGGGGACAGGGAAGAGAGACCCAGTACTTC

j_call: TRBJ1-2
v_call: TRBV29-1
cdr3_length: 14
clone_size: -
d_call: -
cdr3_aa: CSVEVGGELYGYTF
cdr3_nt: TGCAGCGTTGAAGTTGGAGGGGAACTCTATGGCTACACCTTC

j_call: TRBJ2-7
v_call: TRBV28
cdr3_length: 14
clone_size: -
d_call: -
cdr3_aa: CASNSLVGPYEQYF
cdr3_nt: TGTGCCAGCAACTCCCTGGTGGGACCTTACGAGCAGTACTTC

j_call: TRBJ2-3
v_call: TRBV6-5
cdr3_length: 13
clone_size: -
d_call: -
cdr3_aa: CASRREEAGTQYF
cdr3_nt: TGTGCCAGCAGGCGCGAGGAGGCTGGTACGCAGTATTTT

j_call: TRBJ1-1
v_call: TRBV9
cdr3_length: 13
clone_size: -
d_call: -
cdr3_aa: CASSDNTNTEAFF
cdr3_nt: TGTGCCAGCAGCGATAATACGAACACTGAAGCTTTCTTT

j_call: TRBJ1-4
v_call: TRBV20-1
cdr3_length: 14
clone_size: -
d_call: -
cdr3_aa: CSAETGTDNEKLFF
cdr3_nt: TGCAGTGCTGAGACCGGGACGGATAATGAAAAACTGTTTTTT

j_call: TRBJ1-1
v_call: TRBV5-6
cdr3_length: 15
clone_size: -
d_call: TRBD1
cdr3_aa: CASSLLDRGMAEAFF
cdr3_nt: TGTGCCAGCAGCCTCCTGGACAGGGGGATGGCTGAAGCTTTCTTT

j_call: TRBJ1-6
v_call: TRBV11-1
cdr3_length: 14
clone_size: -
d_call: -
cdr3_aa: CASSLSQKNSPLHF
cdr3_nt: TGTGCCAGCAGCTTGTCACAGAAGAATTCACCCCTCCACTTT